This T cell receptor beta chain was retrieved from a study of T cells in Graves' hyperthyroidism and ophthalmopathy. This CDR3 is built from 15 residues. Germline-derived CDR1 and CDR2 are GTSNPN and SVGIG (reference sequence). TCR beta CDR3 regions were amplified from RNA. TCR CDR3 underwent first-round RT-PCR with the HTBI primer set. TCRdb fed the multiplex PCR reads into MiXCR, producing one record per CDR3 protein. Of around 690,000 distinct CDR3 sequences in the sample, about a fifth were seen once. Points on this clonotype: This may be a read error, as it is one base from a much larger clone.

Sequenced input: blood. The chain is built from TRBV30 and TRBJ2-5; 8 positions match TRBD2. This receptor was identified in a man aged 25 to 40 with Graves' ophthalmopathy. CDR3 coding DNA: TGTGCCTGGGGTGTTTCCAGCGGGAGCAAAGAGACCCAGTACTTC. It is translated as CAWGVSSGSKETQYF.